Detailed here is one TCR beta chain. The germline CDR1 and CDR2 sequences are MDHEN and SYDVKM. The CDR3 totals 15 residues. The V end was cut by 5 bases, the J end by 0 bases, with 12 bases between. Here immunoSEQ multiplex PCR was the method, and the copy in TCRdb shows in-frame clones only, minus some. The table has about 140,000 clones, over 75% seen once. This entry belongs to a study of blood T cell repertoires in COVID-19. Study at large: Nucleic acid was either cDNA or gDNA, and it came from T cells, B-cell-depleted T cells, or PBMCs.

Input material: peripheral blood. The chain links TRBV28 to TRBJ2-3; a weak D match, TRBD2 (6 bases). This clonotype was obtained from a man between 65 and 85 years old with acute or convalescent COVID-19. In DNA, the CDR3 is TGTGCCAGCAGTGGAGGGACCCCTAGCACAGATACGCAGTATTTT. Translating it yields CASSGGTPSTDTQYF.